Below, 4 T cell receptor beta chains from the same sample are listed, as sequenced in a study of graft-versus-host responses after intestinal transplantation. These receptors have no known antigen. Method: immunoSEQ multiplex PCR; TCRdb's copy keeps in-frame clones and lacks some. The sample lists about 86,000 clones, over 75% seen once, with around 0.53% in the top ten. The sample was unstimulated CD8+ T cells sorted from spleen or lymph node cells, taken before intestinal transplant. These receptors came from a human donor who received an intestinal transplant.

Of note for this clone: This sample includes further DNA sequences coding for the same CDR3. The J gene is TRBJ2-1, the V gene TRBV27, with 7 bases that match TRBD1. Looked up from germline, CDR1 is MNHEY and CDR2 is SMNVEV (reference sequence). The length of the CDR3 is 13 residues. The V and J ends lost 5 bases and 4 bases, in that order; junction bases with no gene match: 2. DNA of the CDR3: TGTGCCAGCAGTCTGACAGGGTACAATGAGCAGTTCTTC. Translation gives CASSLTGYNEQFF.

The genes are TRBV5-4 and TRBJ2-1; D not certain. The germline V gene encodes CDR1 SGHNT and CDR2 YYREEE (reference sequence). V lost 0 bases to trimming and J lost 8 bases, with 6 bases between them. The CDR3 runs to 12 residues. CDR3 residues: CASSLDFDEQFF. CDR3 coding DNA: TGTGCCAGCAGCTTGGATTTCGATGAGCAGTTCTTC.

This sequence joins TRBV15 and TRBJ2-5; D possibly corresponds to TRBD1 (5 bases). Germline V gives CDR1 LNHNV, CDR2 YYDKDF (reference sequence). There are 15 residues in the CDR3. Trimming removed 2 bases at V and 4 bases at J, with 14 bases between. CDR3 nucleotides: TGTGCCACCAGCAGATCCGACAGTCGAGGAGAGACCCAGTACTTC. Translated, it gives CATSRSDSRGETQYF.

The J gene is TRBJ2-5, the V gene TRBV6-5; 8 nucleotides line up with TRBD2. Germline trimming cut 0 bases from V and 2 bases from J; bases unmatched to any gene: 2. The germline CDR1 and CDR2 sequences are MNHEY and SVGAGI. The CDR3 length is 15 residues. The CDR3 sequence: CASSYSAGGQETQYF. CDR3 in DNA: TGTGCCAGCAGTTACTCTGCGGGGGGACAAGAGACCCAGTACTTC.